The clone carrying this T cell receptor beta chain was counted a few times. The antigen remains undetermined. This record belongs to a study of blood T cells in healthy people across ages. Study-level points and caveats: Possibly confounding the expanded clonotype changes was the fact that donor CMV status was unknown. It was the long-lived donors that had more naive CD4+ cells and higher diversity than aged donors.

A second about 7 to 12 cycle PCR used barcoded and J-beta primers. At least 2.5 million CDR3-containing paired-end reads were obtained per sample. TCRdb recomputed calls from the 5' RACE reads with MiXCR, one row per CDR3 protein. The sample has 1.4 million or so distinct CDR3 sequences, 35% to 45% seen once; the top ten hold 4%. Around 10 milliliters of peripheral blood were drawn from each donor. The receptor was derived from a young woman in good health. Sequencing was carried out using blood.

DNA of the CDR3: TGCAGCGTTGTAAACCTCTCCGGTACCCAGTACTTC. Translated, it gives CSVVNLSGTQYF. The chain joins TRBV29-1 to TRBJ2-7, with D unresolved. V lost 4 bases and J 10 bases, leaving 17 bases between the germline ends. Per the germline V gene, CDR1 is SQVTM and CDR2 is ANQGSEA. CDR3 size: 12 residues.